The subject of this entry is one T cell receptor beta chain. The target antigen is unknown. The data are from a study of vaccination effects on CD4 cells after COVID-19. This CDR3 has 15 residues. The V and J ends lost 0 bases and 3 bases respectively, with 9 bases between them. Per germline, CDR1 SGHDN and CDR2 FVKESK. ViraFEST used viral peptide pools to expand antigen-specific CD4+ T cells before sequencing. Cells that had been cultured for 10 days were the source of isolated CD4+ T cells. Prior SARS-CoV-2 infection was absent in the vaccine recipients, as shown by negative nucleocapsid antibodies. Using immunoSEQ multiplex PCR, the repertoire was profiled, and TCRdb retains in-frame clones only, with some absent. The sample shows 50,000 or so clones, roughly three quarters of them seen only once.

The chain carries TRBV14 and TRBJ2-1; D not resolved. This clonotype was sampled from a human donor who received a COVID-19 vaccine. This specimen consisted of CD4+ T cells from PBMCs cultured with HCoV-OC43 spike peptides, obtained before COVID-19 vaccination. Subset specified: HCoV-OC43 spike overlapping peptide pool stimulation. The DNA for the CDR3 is TGTGCCAGCAGCCAAGATCTTAACAGCTACAATGAGCAGTTCTTC. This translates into CASSQDLNSYNEQFF.